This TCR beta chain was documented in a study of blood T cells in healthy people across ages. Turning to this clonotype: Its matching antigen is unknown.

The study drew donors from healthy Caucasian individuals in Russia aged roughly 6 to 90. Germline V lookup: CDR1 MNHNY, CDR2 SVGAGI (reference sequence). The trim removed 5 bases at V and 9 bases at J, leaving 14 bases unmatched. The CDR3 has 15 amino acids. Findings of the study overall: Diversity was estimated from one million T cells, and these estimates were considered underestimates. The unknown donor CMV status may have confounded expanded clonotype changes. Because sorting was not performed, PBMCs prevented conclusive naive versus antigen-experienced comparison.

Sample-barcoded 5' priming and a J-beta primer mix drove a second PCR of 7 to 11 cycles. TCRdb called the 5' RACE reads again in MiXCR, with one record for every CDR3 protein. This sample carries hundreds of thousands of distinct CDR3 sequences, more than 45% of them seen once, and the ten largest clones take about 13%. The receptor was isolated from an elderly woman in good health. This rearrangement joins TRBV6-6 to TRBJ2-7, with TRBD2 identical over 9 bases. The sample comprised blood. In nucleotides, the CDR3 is TGTGCCAGCAGTCACCCGGGACTAGCTACCAATGTGCAGTACTTC. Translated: CASSHPGLATNVQYF.